Given below is one T cell receptor beta chain in context. Its antigen is not known. The data derive from a study of OX40 agonist ivuxolimab in advanced cancers. Study information: Subjects had a mean age of roughly 57 years, with a range of roughly 20 to 79; around 84% were male.

Here immunoSEQ multiplex PCR was the method, and the copy in TCRdb shows in-frame clones only, minus some. This table holds roughly 74,000 clones, around 92% found once. Whole-study results and caveats: Antigen specificity of clonally expanded peripheral T cells was not established.

Sample: CD4+ or CD8+ T cells sorted from blood, taken in a trial of the OX40 agonist ivuxolimab. This TCR was sampled from an adult with an advanced solid tumor such as melanoma, head and neck, liver or kidney cancer.

CDR3: CASSPGQGYGYTF. The CDR3 DNA follows: TGTGCCAGCAGCCCGGGACAGGGCTATGGCTACACCTTC. The chain uses TRBV9 and TRBJ1-2; TRBD1 matches 9 bases. V gave up 4 bases and J gave up 4 bases; unmatched junction bases: 2. The CDR3 extends over 13 amino acids. In germline, CDR1 is SGDLS, CDR2 YYNGEE. Full variable domain (missing parts from reference TRBV9 and TRBJ1-2): DSGVTQTPKHLITATGQRVTLRCSPRSGDLSVYWYQQSLDQGLQFLIQYYNGEERAKGNILERFSAQQFPDLHSELNLSSLELGDSALYFCASSPGQGYGYTFGSGTRLTVV.